This T cell receptor (beta chain) was captured in a study of T cell responses to AZD1222 COVID-19 vaccine. Study-wide results and caveats: Nearly half of the spike-specific TCRs reportedly recognize variant regions that carry no mutations. The donors showed a predominance of white British ancestry and of females, with possible underestimation of clonal diversity. Repertoire sampling was restricted to post-peak T cell response timepoints.

The trim removed 3 bases at V and 5 bases at J, leaving 5 bases unmatched. Germline V gene data show CDR1 as SGHNT and CDR2 as YYREEE (reference sequence). This CDR3 region has 14 residues. Points on this clone: The antigen is not known.

Clones were sequenced by immunoSEQ multiplex PCR, and TCRdb holds only the in-frame ones, with some missing. The table records about 170,000 clones, 75% to 90% of them present only once. The receptor comes from an adult who received the MenACWY meningococcal vaccine as a control. The V and J genes are TRBV5-4 and TRBJ1-1; 9 bases agree with TRBD1. The source material was peripheral blood, sampled 28 days after the second dose of the MenACWY control vaccine. In DNA, the CDR3 is TGTGCCAGCAGCTCTACAGGGGGCTGGACTGAAGCTTTCTTT. It encodes CASSSTGGWTEAFF. Supplemented by reference TRBV5-4 and TRBJ1-1, the full variable domain reads ETGVTQSPTHLIKTRGQQVTLRCSSQSGHNTVSWYQQALGQGPQFIFQYYREEENGRGNFPPRFSGLQFPNYSSELNVNALELDDSALYLCASSSTGGWTEAFFGQGTRLTVV.